The T cell receptor (beta chain) described here comes from a study of regulatory T cells in long-lasting Graves disease. Time point of the sample: persistent/refractory GD, antithyroid drugs over 5 years with positive TRAb. Following extraction of RNA from PBMCs, that RNA was used to make the TCR library. Arm-PCR of CDR3 regions with iRepertoire HTBI primers generated TCR beta libraries. From the multiplex PCR reads, TCRdb called clonotypes with MiXCR, one entry per CDR3 protein. The sample lists over 300,000 distinct CDR3 sequences, about 20% occurring once. This clonotype was seen at least ten times. Its target is not known. The CDR3 is 13 amino acids. V lost 5 bases, J lost 10 bases, and 17 bases lay in between. Study results and caveats: Study of thyroid tissue was not done, with only peripheral blood studied. It was in persistent disease that TRBV28, TRBJ1-2 and TRBJ2-5 were favored.

The origin of this receptor is a female donor with Graves disease. The chain uses TRBV12-3 or TRBV12-4 and TRBJ1-1, with a possible D match to TRBD1 (5 bases). The sequences come from peripheral blood mononuclear cells (PBMCs), collected when the disease was refractory, from a patient treated with antithyroid drugs. The CDR3: CASSPTWGPGAFF. CDR3 nucleotide sequence: TGTGCCAGCAGTCCGACCTGGGGACCTGGAGCTTTCTTT.